The T cell receptor (beta chain) described here comes from a study of cytomegalovirus exposure and HLA in healthy donors. On the study more broadly: Unique TCRs from HLA-typed donors, roughly 89 million of them, were held in an early data release. Study-wide results and caveats: One variant, a missense change in DCLRE1C, was linked in a later analysis to TCR beta V- and J-gene trimming. Sequencing likely produced, as an artifact, a cluster of highly shared sequence variants. Upon later analysis, TCR association rates were observed to vary by HLA locus, being highest for DRB1 and lowest for HLA-C.

Trimming cost V 4 bases and J 5 bases; bases outside gene matches: 5. The CDR3 runs to 14 residues. CDR1 and CDR2 (germline): LNHNV, YYDKDF (reference sequence). On this clone: Its antigen is undetermined.

PCR involved 60 Vbeta and 13 Jbeta primers. Using immunoSEQ multiplex PCR, the repertoire was profiled, and TCRdb retains in-frame clones only, with some absent. This sample yields roughly 120,000 clones, of which about 70% are seen a single time; 0.85% to 0.9% belongs to the top ten. The V call is TRBV15, the J call TRBJ2-7; 10 bases agree with TRBD1. The sequenced sample was PBMCs. This clonotype was obtained from a woman younger than 45 in good health and CMV-seronegative. The CDR3 DNA follows: TGTGCCACCAGCACGGGACAGGGGAAGGACGAGCAGTACTTC. Translated: CATSTGQGKDEQYF.